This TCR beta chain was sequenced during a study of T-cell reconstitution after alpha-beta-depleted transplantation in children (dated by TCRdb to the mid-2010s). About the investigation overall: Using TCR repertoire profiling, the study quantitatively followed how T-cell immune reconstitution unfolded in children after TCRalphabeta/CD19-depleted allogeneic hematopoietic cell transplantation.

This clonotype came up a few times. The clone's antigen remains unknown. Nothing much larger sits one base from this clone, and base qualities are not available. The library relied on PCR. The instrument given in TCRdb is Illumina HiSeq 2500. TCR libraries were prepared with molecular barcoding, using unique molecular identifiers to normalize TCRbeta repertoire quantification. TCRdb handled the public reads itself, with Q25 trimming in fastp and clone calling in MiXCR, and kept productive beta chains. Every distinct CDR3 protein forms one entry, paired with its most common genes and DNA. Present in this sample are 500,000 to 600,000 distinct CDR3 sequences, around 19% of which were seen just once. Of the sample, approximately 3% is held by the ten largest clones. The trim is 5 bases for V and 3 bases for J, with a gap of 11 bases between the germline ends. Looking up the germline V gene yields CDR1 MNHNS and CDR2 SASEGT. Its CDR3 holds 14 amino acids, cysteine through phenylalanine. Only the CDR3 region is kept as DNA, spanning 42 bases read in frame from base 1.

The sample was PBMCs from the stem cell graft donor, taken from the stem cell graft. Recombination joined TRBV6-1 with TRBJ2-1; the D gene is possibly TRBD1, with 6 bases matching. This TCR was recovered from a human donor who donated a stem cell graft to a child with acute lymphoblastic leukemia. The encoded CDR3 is CASSPVQGYNEQFF. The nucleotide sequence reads TGTGCCAGCAGTCCCGTACAGGGCTACAATGAGCAGTTCTTC.